The entry that follows covers one TCR beta chain sequence. Its antigen is not known. The study gave focal radiation plus ipilimumab CTLA-4 blockade to patients with chemo-refractory metastatic non-small-cell lung cancer. The sample belongs to a study of radiotherapy plus CTLA-4 blockade in lung cancer. In the study overall: 15% to 20% of patients responded objectively, and roughly 34% achieved disease control. General observations from the study: In blood, TCR clones derived from the tumor expanded after radiotherapy plus ipilimumab. The best predictor of response was reported to be early blood T cell clone dynamics, with interferon-beta.

The ends lost 4 bases at V and 6 bases at J; junction bases unmatched: 5. The CDR3 consists of 15 residues. The germline V gene encodes CDR1 KGHSH and CDR2 LQKENI. TCRdb's copy holds only in-frame clones and misses some; the assay was immunoSEQ multiplex PCR. The sample lists tens of thousands of clones, around 90% seen once, with roughly 0.95% in the top ten. The sequence was collected from a human donor with non-small cell lung cancer who had stable disease on radiotherapy plus ipilimumab. This chain joins TRBV18 and TRBJ2-6; TRBD1 matches at 8 bases. The sequenced sample was peripheral blood, obtained from a patient treated with radiotherapy plus ipilimumab. The CDR3 DNA is TGTGCCAGCTCACGGGGGACAGGCATGGCCAACGTCCTGACTTTC. Amino acid sequence: CASSRGTGMANVLTF.